Described below is a single T cell receptor beta chain sequence and its context. Profiling relied on immunoSEQ multiplex PCR, and the TCRdb table lists in-frame clones only, not all of them. The sample consists of around 17,000 clones, about 88% of them appearing once. The CDR3 is made up of 16 amino acids. CDR1 and CDR2 (germline): MGHRA, YSYEKL. The germline V and J ends were trimmed by 4 bases and 0 bases, with 13 bases remaining between them. This sample is drawn from a study of OX40 agonist ivuxolimab in advanced cancers. The sequence was collected from an adult with an advanced solid tumor such as melanoma, head and neck, liver or kidney cancer. The chain uses TRBV4-1 and TRBJ2-1; possibly TRBD1 for D (6 bases). This sample comprised CD4+ or CD8+ T cells sorted from blood, obtained in a trial of the OX40 agonist ivuxolimab. The CDR3 sequence: CASSPLGQSSYNEQFF. CDR3 sequence (DNA): TGCGCCAGCAGCCCACTAGGACAGAGCTCCTACAATGAGCAGTTCTTC.